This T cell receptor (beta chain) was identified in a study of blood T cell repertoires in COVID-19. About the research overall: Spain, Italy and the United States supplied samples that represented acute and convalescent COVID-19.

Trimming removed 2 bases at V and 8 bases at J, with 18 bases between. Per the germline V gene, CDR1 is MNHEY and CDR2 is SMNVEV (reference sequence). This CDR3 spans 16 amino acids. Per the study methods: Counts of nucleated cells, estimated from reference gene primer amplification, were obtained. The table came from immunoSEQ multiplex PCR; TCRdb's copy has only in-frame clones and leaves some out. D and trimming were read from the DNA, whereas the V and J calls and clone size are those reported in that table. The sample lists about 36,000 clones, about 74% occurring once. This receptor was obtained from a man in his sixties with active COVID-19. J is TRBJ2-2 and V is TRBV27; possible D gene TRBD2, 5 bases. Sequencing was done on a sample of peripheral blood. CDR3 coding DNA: TGTGCCAGCAGTTTAGCATTGTCGGGAATCACAGGGGAGCTGTTTTTT. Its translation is CASSLALSGITGELFF.